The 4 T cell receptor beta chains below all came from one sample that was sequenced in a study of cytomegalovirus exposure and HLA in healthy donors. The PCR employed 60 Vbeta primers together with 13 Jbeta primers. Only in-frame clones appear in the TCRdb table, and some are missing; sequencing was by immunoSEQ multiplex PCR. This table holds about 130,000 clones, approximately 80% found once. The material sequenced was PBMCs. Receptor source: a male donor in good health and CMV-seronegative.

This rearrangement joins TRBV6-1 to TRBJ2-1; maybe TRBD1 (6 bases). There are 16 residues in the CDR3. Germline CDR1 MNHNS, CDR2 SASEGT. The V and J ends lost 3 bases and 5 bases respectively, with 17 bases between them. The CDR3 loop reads CASSDWGQALNNEQFF. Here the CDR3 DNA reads TGTGCCAGCAGTGACTGGGGACAAGCCTTGAACAATGAGCAGTTCTTC.

CDR3 sequence reads: CASSLARLAGGPDTGELFF. CDR3 nucleotides: TGTGCCAGCAGCTTAGCGCGGCTAGCGGGGGGGCCGGACACCGGGGAGCTGTTTTTT. The chain joins TRBV7-8 to TRBJ2-2, with 12 bases that match TRBD2. CDR1 and CDR2 from the germline V gene are SGHVS and FQNEAQ. V shed 0 bases and J 3 bases; nucleotides not matched to a gene: 8. The CDR3 is made up of 19 amino acids.

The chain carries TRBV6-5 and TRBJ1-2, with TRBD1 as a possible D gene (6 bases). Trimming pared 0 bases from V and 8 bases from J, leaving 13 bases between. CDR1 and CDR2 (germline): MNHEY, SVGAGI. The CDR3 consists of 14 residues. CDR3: CASSYSPTGGGYTF. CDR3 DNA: TGTGCCAGCAGTTACTCCCCGACAGGCGGCGGCTACACCTTC.

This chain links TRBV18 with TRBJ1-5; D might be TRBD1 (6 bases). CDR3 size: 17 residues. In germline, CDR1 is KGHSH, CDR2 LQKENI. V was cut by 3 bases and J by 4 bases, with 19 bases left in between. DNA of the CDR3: TGTGCCAGCTCACCGGGGAGGGGACACGGGCTAAATCAGCCCCAGCATTTT. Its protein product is CASSPGRGHGLNQPQHF.